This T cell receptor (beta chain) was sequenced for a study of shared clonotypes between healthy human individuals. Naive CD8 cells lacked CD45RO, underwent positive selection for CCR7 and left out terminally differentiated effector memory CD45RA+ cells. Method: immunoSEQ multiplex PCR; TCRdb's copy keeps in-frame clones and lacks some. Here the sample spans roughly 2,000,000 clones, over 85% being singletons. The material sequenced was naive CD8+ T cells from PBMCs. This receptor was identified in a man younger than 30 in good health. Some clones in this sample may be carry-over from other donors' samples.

This CDR3 is CASSQFGSAAYEQYF. The DNA for the CDR3 is TGCGCCAGCAGCCAATTCGGTAGCGCCGCCTACGAGCAGTACTTC. The chain employs TRBV4-1 and TRBJ2-5; D might be TRBD2 (5 bases). The better agreement between TRBJ2-7 and the DNA end casts doubt on the J call. CDR3 length: 15 amino acids. Germline V gene lookup returns CDR1 MGHRA and CDR2 YSYEKL.